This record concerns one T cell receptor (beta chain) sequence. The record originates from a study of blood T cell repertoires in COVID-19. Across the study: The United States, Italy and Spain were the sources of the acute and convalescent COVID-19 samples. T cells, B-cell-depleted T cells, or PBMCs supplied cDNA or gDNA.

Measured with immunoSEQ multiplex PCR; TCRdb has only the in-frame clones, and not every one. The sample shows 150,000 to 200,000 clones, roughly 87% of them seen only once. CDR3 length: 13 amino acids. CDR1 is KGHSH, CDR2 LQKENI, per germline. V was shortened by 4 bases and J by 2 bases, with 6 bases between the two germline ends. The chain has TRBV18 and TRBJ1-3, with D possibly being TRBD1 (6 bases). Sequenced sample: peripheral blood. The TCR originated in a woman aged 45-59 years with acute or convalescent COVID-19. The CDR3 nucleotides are TGTGCCAGCTCACGGGACACTGGAAACACCATATATTTT. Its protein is CASSRDTGNTIYF.